This T cell receptor beta chain was retrieved from a study of blood T cell repertoires in COVID-19. Some clones are missing from TCRdb's copy, which holds only in-frame ones; the method was immunoSEQ multiplex PCR. The data show around 140,000 clones, around 79% seen once. This clone has only a few counts. Cohort allocation depended upon clinical history that participants reported. All recovered Cohort 3 donors got two negative PCRs, got clearance, or saw symptom resolution. Germline V CDR1 and CDR2: SGHVS, FQNEAQ. The trim removed 5 bases at V and 6 bases at J, leaving 14 bases unmatched. This CDR3 has 16 residues.

This sequence originates from a woman aged 45-59 years who had recovered from COVID-19. This chain joins TRBV7-8 and TRBJ1-2; 8 positions agree with TRBD1. Sequenced input: PBMCs or T cells enriched from blood (not recorded which). The CDR3 reads CASSIYPGQVEDGYTF. Here the CDR3 DNA reads TGTGCCAGCAGCATATACCCGGGACAGGTCGAGGATGGCTACACCTTC.